Listed below are T cell receptor beta chains from one sample, sequenced in a study of cytomegalovirus exposure and HLA in healthy donors. Produced via immunoSEQ multiplex PCR; TCRdb's table is partial and in-frame only. The data show hundreds of thousands of clones, roughly 90% seen once. The sequencing sample was made of PBMCs. The receptors shown here come from a woman aged 18-29 years in good health and CMV-seronegative. Each CDR3 is given with its conserved first and last residue. Each record gives: V gene, D gene, J gene, clone size, CDR3 DNA, CDR3 protein. The D gene is left open where the match is weak. Not every row has a clone size; where given, it reads once, few, many or a size class.

v_call: TRBV4-1
d_call: -
j_call: TRBJ1-1
clone_size: -
cdr3_nt: TGCGCCAGCAGCCAGGGCCGTATGTCGTCTGAAACTGAAGCTTTCTTT
cdr3_aa: CASSQGRMSSETEAFF

v_call: TRBV27
d_call: -
j_call: TRBJ1-5
clone_size: -
cdr3_nt: TGTGCCAGCAGTTTAGGGGGGGCCGGCAATCAGCCCCAGCATTTT
cdr3_aa: CASSLGGAGNQPQHF

v_call: TRBV30
d_call: -
j_call: TRBJ1-1
clone_size: -
cdr3_nt: TGTGCCCTAGCTAGGGCGGCCAACACTGAAGCTTTCTTT
cdr3_aa: CALARAANTEAFF

v_call: TRBV10-3
d_call: TRBD2
j_call: TRBJ2-2
clone_size: -
cdr3_nt: TGTGCCGCTAGCGGGGGGGCCGGAACCGGGGAGCTGTTTTTT
cdr3_aa: CAASGGAGTGELFF

v_call: TRBV28
d_call: TRBD1
j_call: TRBJ1-6
clone_size: -
cdr3_nt: TGTGCCAGCAGGACGACCACAGGGGCGGATAATTCACCCCTCCACTTT
cdr3_aa: CASRTTTGADNSPLHF

v_call: TRBV11-1
d_call: TRBD1
j_call: TRBJ1-1
clone_size: once
cdr3_nt: TGTGCCAGCAGGTCAGGACAGGGGGTGTCTGAAGCTTTCTTT
cdr3_aa: CASRSGQGVSEAFF

v_call: TRBV30
d_call: TRBD1
j_call: TRBJ1-6
clone_size: -
cdr3_nt: TGTGCCTGGGGACAGGGAGGATATCCACCCCTCCACTTT
cdr3_aa: CAWGQGGYPPLHF

v_call: TRBV5-1
d_call: TRBD1
j_call: TRBJ2-2
clone_size: -
cdr3_nt: TGCGCCAGCAGCTGGTCGGGACAGGGAGCCCCCGGGGAGCTGTTTTTT
cdr3_aa: CASSWSGQGAPGELFF

v_call: TRBV28
d_call: -
j_call: TRBJ1-3
clone_size: -
cdr3_nt: TGTGCCAGCAGTCCCACACAGGGTCCCTCTGGAAACACCATATATTTT
cdr3_aa: CASSPTQGPSGNTIYF

v_call: TRBV5-4
d_call: -
j_call: TRBJ2-1
clone_size: -
cdr3_nt: TGTGCCAGCAGCTCGGGGGTTCTTGATGAGCAGTTCTTC
cdr3_aa: CASSSGVLDEQFF

v_call: TRBV28
d_call: -
j_call: TRBJ1-1
clone_size: -
cdr3_nt: TGTGCCAGCAGTTTTTTAGGGGAGGGGGTTACTGAAGCTTTCTTT
cdr3_aa: CASSFLGEGVTEAFF

v_call: TRBV6-1
d_call: -
j_call: TRBJ2-3
clone_size: -
cdr3_nt: TGCGCCAGCAGTTCTCCCGGAGATACGCAGTATTTT
cdr3_aa: CASSSPGDTQYF

v_call: TRBV27
d_call: -
j_call: TRBJ2-7
clone_size: -
cdr3_nt: TGTGCCAGCAGTTACGCTAGCTCCAACGAGCAGTACTTC
cdr3_aa: CASSYASSNEQYF

v_call: TRBV5-1
d_call: TRBD2
j_call: TRBJ2-7
clone_size: once
cdr3_nt: TGCGCCAGCAGGCTCGGGCTAGCGGGATTATACGAGCAGTACTTC
cdr3_aa: CASRLGLAGLYEQYF

v_call: TRBV5-1
d_call: -
j_call: TRBJ1-2
clone_size: -
cdr3_nt: TGCGCCAGCAGCTTTGGACCGGGGAATGGCTACACCTTC
cdr3_aa: CASSFGPGNGYTF

v_call: TRBV30
d_call: -
j_call: TRBJ2-2
clone_size: -
cdr3_nt: TGTGCCTGGAGTATGTCGGGACTGGCCGGGGAGCTGTTTTTT
cdr3_aa: CAWSMSGLAGELFF

v_call: TRBV7-9
d_call: TRBD1
j_call: TRBJ1-1
clone_size: -
cdr3_nt: TGTGCCAGCAGCTTATTCTACAGGGGGGCTGAAGCTTTCTTT
cdr3_aa: CASSLFYRGAEAFF

v_call: TRBV7-3
d_call: TRBD1
j_call: TRBJ2-3
clone_size: -
cdr3_nt: TGTGCCAGCAGCCCCGGGACAGCAGATACGCAGTATTTT
cdr3_aa: CASSPGTADTQYF

v_call: TRBV11-2
d_call: TRBD1
j_call: TRBJ1-5
clone_size: -
cdr3_nt: TGTGCCAGCAGCTTAACTTACCCGTACAGGGGGACAAGCAATCAGCCCCAGCATTTT
cdr3_aa: CASSLTYPYRGTSNQPQHF

v_call: TRBV18
d_call: -
j_call: TRBJ2-7
clone_size: once
cdr3_nt: TGTGCCAGCTCACCACCTGGAGTTAACGAGCAGTACTTC
cdr3_aa: CASSPPGVNEQYF

v_call: TRBV11-1
d_call: TRBD1
j_call: TRBJ2-7
clone_size: -
cdr3_nt: TGTGCCAGCAGCTTAATCGGGGCAGGGGGCAGCGAGCAGTACTTC
cdr3_aa: CASSLIGAGGSEQYF

v_call: TRBV29-1
d_call: TRBD1
j_call: TRBJ2-7
clone_size: -
cdr3_nt: TGCAGCGTTTGGGACAGCACCTACGAGCAGTACTTC
cdr3_aa: CSVWDSTYEQYF

v_call: TRBV28
d_call: TRBD2
j_call: TRBJ2-2
clone_size: -
cdr3_nt: TGTGCCAGCACAGGTCCAGGACTAGCGTACGGGGAGCTGTTTTTT
cdr3_aa: CASTGPGLAYGELFF

v_call: TRBV29-1
d_call: -
j_call: TRBJ2-1
clone_size: -
cdr3_nt: TGCAGCGTTCAGGGTAACTCCTACAATGAGCAGTTCTTC
cdr3_aa: CSVQGNSYNEQFF

v_call: TRBV5-4
d_call: TRBD1
j_call: TRBJ2-7
clone_size: once
cdr3_nt: TGTGCCAGCAGCTTGAAGGGGGCCTCCTACGAGCAGTACTTC
cdr3_aa: CASSLKGASYEQYF

v_call: TRBV28
d_call: -
j_call: TRBJ1-5
clone_size: -
cdr3_nt: TGTGCCAGCAGTTTATACAGGGATCAGCCCCAGCATTTT
cdr3_aa: CASSLYRDQPQHF

v_call: TRBV5-1
d_call: -
j_call: TRBJ2-5
clone_size: -
cdr3_nt: TGCGCCAGCAGCTTGGCACAGCAAGAGACCCAGTACTTC
cdr3_aa: CASSLAQQETQYF

v_call: TRBV27
d_call: TRBD2
j_call: TRBJ2-7
clone_size: -
cdr3_nt: TGTGCCAGCAGTTTCTTACTAGCGGGACCACCGACGCCGCAGTACTTC
cdr3_aa: CASSFLLAGPPTPQYF

v_call: TRBV7-9
d_call: -
j_call: TRBJ1-4
clone_size: few
cdr3_nt: TGTGCCAGCAGCGCTATCGGGACTAATGAAAAACTGTTTTTT
cdr3_aa: CASSAIGTNEKLFF

v_call: TRBV9
d_call: -
j_call: TRBJ2-7
clone_size: -
cdr3_nt: TGTGCCAGCAGCCCCCGGGTGACCCACACCTACGAGCAGTACTTC
cdr3_aa: CASSPRVTHTYEQYF

v_call: TRBV2
d_call: -
j_call: TRBJ1-6
clone_size: once
cdr3_nt: TGTGCCAGCTGCGGGTTTTCACCCCTCCACTTT
cdr3_aa: CASCGFSPLHF

v_call: TRBV5-4
d_call: -
j_call: TRBJ1-3
clone_size: -
cdr3_nt: TGTGCCAGCAGTTCATTTTCTGGAAACACCATATATTTT
cdr3_aa: CASSSFSGNTIYF

v_call: TRBV6-5
d_call: -
j_call: TRBJ1-5
clone_size: once
cdr3_nt: TGTGCCAGCATGGAGGGGTTCCAGCCCCAGCATTTT
cdr3_aa: CASMEGFQPQHF

v_call: TRBV9
d_call: -
j_call: TRBJ2-1
clone_size: -
cdr3_nt: TGTGCCAGCAGCGCCGGAGAATCCTACAATGAGCAGTTCTTC
cdr3_aa: CASSAGESYNEQFF

v_call: TRBV30
d_call: TRBD2
j_call: TRBJ2-1
clone_size: -
cdr3_nt: TGTGCCTGGAGTGCGGATGGCGGGGGCAATGAGCAGTTCTTC
cdr3_aa: CAWSADGGGNEQFF

v_call: TRBV6-1
d_call: TRBD2
j_call: TRBJ2-7
clone_size: -
cdr3_nt: TGTGCCAGCATCCTTACTTTAGCGGGCTACTACGAGCAGTACTTC
cdr3_aa: CASILTLAGYYEQYF

v_call: TRBV28
d_call: -
j_call: TRBJ1-4
clone_size: -
cdr3_nt: TGTGCCAGCAGTGCATCCTATCCTGAAAAACTGTTTTTT
cdr3_aa: CASSASYPEKLFF

v_call: TRBV11-2
d_call: TRBD2
j_call: TRBJ2-5
clone_size: -
cdr3_nt: TGTGCCAGCAGGTTCTCTAGCGGTAGACAAGAGACCCAGTACTTC
cdr3_aa: CASRFSSGRQETQYF

v_call: TRBV2
d_call: TRBD1
j_call: TRBJ2-1
clone_size: -
cdr3_nt: TGTGCCAGCAGTGAAACCGGGACAGGGGTATACAATGAGCAGTTCTTC
cdr3_aa: CASSETGTGVYNEQFF

v_call: TRBV25-1
d_call: -
j_call: TRBJ1-2
clone_size: -
cdr3_nt: TGTGCCGGATCGGACAGCTATGGCTACACCTTC
cdr3_aa: CAGSDSYGYTF

v_call: TRBV2
d_call: TRBD1
j_call: TRBJ2-7
clone_size: -
cdr3_nt: TGTGCCAGCAGTGGTAGGGGGACAGGGGCGGGCTACGAGCAGTACTTC
cdr3_aa: CASSGRGTGAGYEQYF

v_call: TRBV7-9
d_call: TRBD1
j_call: TRBJ1-2
clone_size: -
cdr3_nt: TGTGCCAGCAGCTTAGCCCGGGACAGAGGGACCTATGGCTACACCTTC
cdr3_aa: CASSLARDRGTYGYTF

v_call: TRBV9
d_call: TRBD2
j_call: TRBJ2-1
clone_size: -
cdr3_nt: TGTGCCAGCAGCTACGGAACTATAGACAGATTAGCGGGACACAATGAGCAGTTCTTC
cdr3_aa: CASSYGTIDRLAGHNEQFF

v_call: TRBV7-9
d_call: TRBD1
j_call: TRBJ1-2
clone_size: -
cdr3_nt: TGTGCCAGCAGCTTGACAGGGGGGGATGGCTACACCTTC
cdr3_aa: CASSLTGGDGYTF

v_call: TRBV7-9
d_call: TRBD1
j_call: TRBJ1-1
clone_size: -
cdr3_nt: TGTGCCAGCAGCTTAGACAGGGGAATCACTGAAGCTTTCTTT
cdr3_aa: CASSLDRGITEAFF

v_call: TRBV28
d_call: TRBD2
j_call: TRBJ2-2
clone_size: -
cdr3_nt: TGTGCCAGCAGTGCTGGACTAGCGGGAGCGGGGAACACCGGGGAGCTGTTTTTT
cdr3_aa: CASSAGLAGAGNTGELFF

v_call: TRBV28
d_call: TRBD1
j_call: TRBJ1-4
clone_size: -
cdr3_nt: TGTGCCAGCAGTTTACCGGGACAGTTCGAAAAACTGTTTTTT
cdr3_aa: CASSLPGQFEKLFF

v_call: TRBV5-1
d_call: TRBD2
j_call: TRBJ2-1
clone_size: -
cdr3_nt: TGCGCCAGCAGCTTGAGGCTAGCGGGGGGAGGATCCTACAATGAGCAGTTCTTC
cdr3_aa: CASSLRLAGGGSYNEQFF

v_call: TRBV4-1
d_call: -
j_call: TRBJ2-5
clone_size: -
cdr3_nt: TGCGCCAGCAGCCAAGAAACCTCAATCGCGGAGACCCAGTACTTC
cdr3_aa: CASSQETSIAETQYF

v_call: TRBV4-2
d_call: -
j_call: TRBJ2-7
clone_size: -
cdr3_nt: TGTGCCAGCAGCCAAAGTCTCCCGGGAGCGACCTACGAGCAGTACTTC
cdr3_aa: CASSQSLPGATYEQYF

v_call: TRBV7-9
d_call: -
j_call: TRBJ1-2
clone_size: -
cdr3_nt: TGTGCCAGCAGCTTGGGGGGAGGCTATGGCTACACCTTC
cdr3_aa: CASSLGGGYGYTF

v_call: TRBV10-2
d_call: -
j_call: TRBJ2-1
clone_size: -
cdr3_nt: TGCGCCAGCAGTGAACCCGGGGGGCATGGAAATGAGCAGTTCTTC
cdr3_aa: CASSEPGGHGNEQFF